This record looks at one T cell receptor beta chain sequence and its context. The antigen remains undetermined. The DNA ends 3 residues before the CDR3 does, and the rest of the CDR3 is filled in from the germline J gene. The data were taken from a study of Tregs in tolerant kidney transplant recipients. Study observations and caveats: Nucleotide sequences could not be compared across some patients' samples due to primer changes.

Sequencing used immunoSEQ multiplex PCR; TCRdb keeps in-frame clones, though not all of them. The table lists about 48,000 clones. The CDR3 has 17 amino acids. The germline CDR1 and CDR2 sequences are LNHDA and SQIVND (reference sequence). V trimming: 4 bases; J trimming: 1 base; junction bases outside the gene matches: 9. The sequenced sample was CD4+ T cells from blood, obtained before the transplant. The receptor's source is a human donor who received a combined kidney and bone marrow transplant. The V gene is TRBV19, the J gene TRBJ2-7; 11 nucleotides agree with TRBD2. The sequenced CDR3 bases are TGTGCCAGTAGTACCGGGACTAGCGGTACTTGGTCCTACGAG. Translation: CASSTGTSGTWSYE. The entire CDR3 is CASSTGTSGTWSYEQYF.